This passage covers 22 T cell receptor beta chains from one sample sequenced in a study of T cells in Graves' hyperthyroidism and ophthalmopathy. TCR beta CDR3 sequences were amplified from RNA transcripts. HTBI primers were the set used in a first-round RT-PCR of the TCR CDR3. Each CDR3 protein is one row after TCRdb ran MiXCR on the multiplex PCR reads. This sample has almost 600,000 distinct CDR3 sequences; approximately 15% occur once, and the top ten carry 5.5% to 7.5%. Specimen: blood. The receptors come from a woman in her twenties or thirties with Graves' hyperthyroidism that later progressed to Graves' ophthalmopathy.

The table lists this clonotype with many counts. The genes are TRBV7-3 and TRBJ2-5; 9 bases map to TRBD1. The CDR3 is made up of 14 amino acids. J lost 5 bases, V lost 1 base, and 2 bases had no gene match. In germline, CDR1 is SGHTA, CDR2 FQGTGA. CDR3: CASSLRDREETQYF. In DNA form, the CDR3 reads TGTGCCAGCAGCTTAAGGGACAGGGAGGAGACCCAGTACTTC.

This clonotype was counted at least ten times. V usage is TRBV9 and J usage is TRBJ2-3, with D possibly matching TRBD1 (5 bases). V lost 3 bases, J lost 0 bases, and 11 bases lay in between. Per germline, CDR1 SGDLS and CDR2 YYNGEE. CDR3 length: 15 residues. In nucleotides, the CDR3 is TGTGCCAGCAGCGCCGGACAAACTAGCACAGATACGCAGTATTTT. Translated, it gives CASSAGQTSTDTQYF.

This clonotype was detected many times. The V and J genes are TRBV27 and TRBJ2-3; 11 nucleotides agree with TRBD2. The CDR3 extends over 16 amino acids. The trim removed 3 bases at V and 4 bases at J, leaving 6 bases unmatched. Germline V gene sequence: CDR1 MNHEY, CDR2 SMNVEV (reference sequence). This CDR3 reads CASSFSLAGGADTQYF. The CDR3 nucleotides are TGTGCCAGCAGTTTCTCCCTAGCGGGAGGTGCAGATACGCAGTATTTT.

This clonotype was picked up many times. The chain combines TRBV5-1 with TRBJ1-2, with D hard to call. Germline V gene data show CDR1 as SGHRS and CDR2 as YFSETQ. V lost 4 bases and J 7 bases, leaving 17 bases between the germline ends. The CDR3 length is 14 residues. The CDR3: CASSPVLDSRGYTF. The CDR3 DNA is TGCGCCAGCAGCCCCGTTCTTGATTCTCGTGGCTACACCTTC.

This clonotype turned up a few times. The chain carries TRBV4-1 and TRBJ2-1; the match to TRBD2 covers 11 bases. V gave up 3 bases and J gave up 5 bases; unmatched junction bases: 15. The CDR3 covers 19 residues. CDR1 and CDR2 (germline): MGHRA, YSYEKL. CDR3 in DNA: TGCGCCAGCAGCCATAGAATACTGACTAGCGGGACAACACACAATGAGCAGTTCTTC. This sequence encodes CASSHRILTSGTTHNEQFF.

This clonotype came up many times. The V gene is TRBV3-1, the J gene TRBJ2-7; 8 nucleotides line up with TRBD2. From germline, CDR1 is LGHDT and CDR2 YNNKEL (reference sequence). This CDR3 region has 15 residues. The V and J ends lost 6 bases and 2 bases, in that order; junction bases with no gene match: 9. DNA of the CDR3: TGTGCCAGCAGGGGGGGTCCAGCGGGAGCCTACGAGCAGTACTTC. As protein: CASRGGPAGAYEQYF.

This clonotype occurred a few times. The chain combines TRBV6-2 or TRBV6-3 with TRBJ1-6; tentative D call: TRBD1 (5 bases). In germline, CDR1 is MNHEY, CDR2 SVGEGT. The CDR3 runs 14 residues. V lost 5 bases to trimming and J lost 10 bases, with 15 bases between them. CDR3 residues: CASSTTGVNSPLHF. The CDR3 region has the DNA TGTGCCAGCAGTACCACAGGAGTAAACTCACCCCTCCACTTT.

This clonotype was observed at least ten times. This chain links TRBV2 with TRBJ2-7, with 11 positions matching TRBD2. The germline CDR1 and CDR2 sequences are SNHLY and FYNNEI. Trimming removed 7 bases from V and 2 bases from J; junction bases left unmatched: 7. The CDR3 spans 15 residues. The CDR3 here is CASKFGTSGPYEQYF. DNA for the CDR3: TGTGCCAGCAAGTTCGGGACTAGCGGTCCCTACGAGCAGTACTTC.

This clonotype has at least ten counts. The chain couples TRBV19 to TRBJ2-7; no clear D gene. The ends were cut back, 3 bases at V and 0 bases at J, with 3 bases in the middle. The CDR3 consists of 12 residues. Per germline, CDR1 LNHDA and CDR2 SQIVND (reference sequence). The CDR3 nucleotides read TGTGCCAGTAGTATCAGCTCCTACGAGCAGTACTTC. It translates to CASSISSYEQYF.

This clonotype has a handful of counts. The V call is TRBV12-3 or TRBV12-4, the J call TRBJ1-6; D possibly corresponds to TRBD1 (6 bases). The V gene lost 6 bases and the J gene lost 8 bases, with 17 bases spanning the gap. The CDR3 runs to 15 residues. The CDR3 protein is CASSRRTGMDSPLHF. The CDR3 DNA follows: TGTGCCAGCAGCCGTCGAACAGGGATGGATTCACCCCTCCACTTT.

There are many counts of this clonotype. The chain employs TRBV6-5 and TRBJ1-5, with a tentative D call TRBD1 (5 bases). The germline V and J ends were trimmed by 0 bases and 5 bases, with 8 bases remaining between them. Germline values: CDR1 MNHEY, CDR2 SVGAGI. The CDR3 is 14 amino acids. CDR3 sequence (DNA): TGTGCCAGCAGTTACTCGATAGGGGATCAGCCCCAGCATTTT. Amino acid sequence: CASSYSIGDQPQHF.

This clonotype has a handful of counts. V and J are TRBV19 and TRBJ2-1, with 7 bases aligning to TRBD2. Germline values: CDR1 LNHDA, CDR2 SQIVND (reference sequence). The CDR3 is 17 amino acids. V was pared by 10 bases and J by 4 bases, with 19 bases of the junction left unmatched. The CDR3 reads CATGPPGAGLGYNEQFF. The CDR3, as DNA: TGTGCCACAGGTCCCCCCGGAGCGGGACTGGGGTACAATGAGCAGTTCTTC.

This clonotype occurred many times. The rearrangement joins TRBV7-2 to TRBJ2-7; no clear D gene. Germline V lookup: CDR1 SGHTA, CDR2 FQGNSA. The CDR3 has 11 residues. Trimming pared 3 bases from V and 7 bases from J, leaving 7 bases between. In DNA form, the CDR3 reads TGTGCCAGCAGCTTTCGGTATGAGCAGTACTTC. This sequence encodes CASSFRYEQYF.

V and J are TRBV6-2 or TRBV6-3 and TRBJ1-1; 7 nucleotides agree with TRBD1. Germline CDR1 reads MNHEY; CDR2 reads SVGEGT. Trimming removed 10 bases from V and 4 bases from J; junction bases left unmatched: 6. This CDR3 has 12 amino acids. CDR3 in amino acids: CATDRVGTEAFF. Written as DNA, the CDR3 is TGTGCCACCGACAGGGTTGGCACTGAAGCTTTCTTT.

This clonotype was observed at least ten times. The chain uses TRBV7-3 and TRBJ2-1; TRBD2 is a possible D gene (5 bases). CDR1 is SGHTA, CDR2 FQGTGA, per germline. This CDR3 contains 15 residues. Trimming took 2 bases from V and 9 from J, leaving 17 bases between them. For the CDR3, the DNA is TGTGCCAGCAGCTTACTGACTGGAAACGAGGGTGAGCAGTTCTTC. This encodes CASSLLTGNEGEQFF.

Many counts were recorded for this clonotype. The CDR3 DNA follows: TGTGCTAGTGGTTTAACTGGGGTGAACACTGAAGCTTTCTTT. Translated: CASGLTGVNTEAFF. The chain is built from TRBV12-5 and TRBJ1-1; D remains unclear. CDR1 is LGHNT, CDR2 FRNRAP, per germline. Trimming took 3 bases from V and 0 from J, leaving 8 bases between them. This CDR3 has 14 residues.

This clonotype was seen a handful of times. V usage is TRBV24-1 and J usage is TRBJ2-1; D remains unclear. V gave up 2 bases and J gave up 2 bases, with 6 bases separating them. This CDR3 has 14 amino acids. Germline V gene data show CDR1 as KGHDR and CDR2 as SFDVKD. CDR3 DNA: TGTGCCACCAGTGATTCCGGACCCTACAATGAGCAGTTCTTC. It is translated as CATSDSGPYNEQFF.

The CDR3 here is CASSPRLAGVRTGELFF. The CDR3 DNA sequence: TGTGCCAGCAGCCCCCGACTAGCGGGAGTGAGAACCGGGGAGCTGTTTTTT. This chain joins TRBV9 and TRBJ2-2, with TRBD2 identical over 12 bases. Per the germline V gene, CDR1 is SGDLS and CDR2 is YYNGEE. Trimming took 4 bases from V and 5 from J; bases not matched to a gene: 9. The CDR3 is 17 residues long.

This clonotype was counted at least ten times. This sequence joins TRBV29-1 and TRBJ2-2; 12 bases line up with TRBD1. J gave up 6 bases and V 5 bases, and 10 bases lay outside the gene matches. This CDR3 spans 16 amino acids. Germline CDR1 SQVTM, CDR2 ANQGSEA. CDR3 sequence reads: CSVQTGTGGDAGELFF. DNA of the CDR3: TGCAGCGTTCAGACAGGGACAGGGGGCGACGCCGGGGAGCTGTTTTTT.

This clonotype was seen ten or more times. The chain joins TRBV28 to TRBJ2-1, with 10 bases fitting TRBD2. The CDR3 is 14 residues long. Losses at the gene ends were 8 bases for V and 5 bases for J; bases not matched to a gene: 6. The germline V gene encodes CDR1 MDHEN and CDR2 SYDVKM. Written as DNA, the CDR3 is TGTGCCAGCCAAGGGACTAGCGCCGACAATGAGCAGTTCTTC. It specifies CASQGTSADNEQFF.

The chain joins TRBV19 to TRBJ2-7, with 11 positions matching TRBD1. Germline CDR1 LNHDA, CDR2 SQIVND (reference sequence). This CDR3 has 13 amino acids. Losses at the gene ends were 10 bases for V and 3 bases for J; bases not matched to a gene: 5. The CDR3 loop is CATRDRGIYEQYF. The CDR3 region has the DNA TGTGCCACCCGGGACAGGGGGATCTACGAGCAGTACTTC.

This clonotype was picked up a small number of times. This CDR3 is CASSLVGGWNTEAFF. The CDR3 DNA sequence: TGCGCCAGCAGCTTGGTTGGGGGATGGAACACTGAAGCTTTCTTT. The chain links TRBV5-1 to TRBJ1-1; D may be TRBD1 (5 bases). Trimming took off 0 bases at V and 1 base at J, with 10 bases between the two ends. From germline, CDR1 is SGHRS and CDR2 YFSETQ. The CDR3 is 15 amino acids.